One T cell receptor (beta chain) is described in this entry. Germline CDR1 SGHTA, CDR2 FQGNSA. The CDR3 consists of 15 residues. The V end was cut by 1 base, the J end by 3 bases, with 12 bases between. Sequencing was performed with immunoSEQ multiplex PCR; in TCRdb, only in-frame clones are kept and a portion is missing. This table has approximately 2,000,000 clones, just under 95% appearing once. Naive CD8 cells were CD45RO-negative, positively selected for CCR7, excluding terminally differentiated effector memory CD45RA+ cells. The sample belongs to a study of shared clonotypes between healthy human individuals. Study at large: Aged 18 to 49, the donors were a couple of women and a few men.

V gene TRBV7-2 combines with J gene TRBJ2-5; maybe TRBD2 (5 bases). The specimen sequenced was naive CD8+ T cells from PBMCs. The clonotype comes from a young man in good health. Some clones in this sample may be carry-over from other donors' samples. Written as DNA, the CDR3 is TGTGCCAGCAGCTTAGTTACGGGAACAAAAGAGACCCAGTACTTC. Translation: CASSLVTGTKETQYF. Full variable domain (missing parts from reference TRBV7-2 and TRBJ2-5): GAGVSQSPSNKVTEKGKDVELRCDPISGHTALYWYRQSLGQGLEFLIYFQGNSAPDKSGLPSDRFSAERTGGSVSTLTIQRTQQEDSAVYLCASSLVTGTKETQYFGPGTRLLVL.